This record looks at one T cell receptor beta chain sequence and its context. The clone's antigen remains unknown. There are no base qualities to consult, and no much larger clone falls within one base. There are 13 amino acids in the CDR3, from cysteine to phenylalanine inclusive. The CDR3 DNA has 39 bases and is translated from base 1. The junction shows trimming of 7 bases on V and 15 bases on J, plus 21 bases between the germline ends. This sample stems from a study of neurological immune-mediated disorders (dated by TCRdb to between 2018 and 2021). Some background on the complete study: The study compared peripheral blood TCR-beta repertoires of HTLV-I-associated myelopathy (HAM/TSP) patients, multiple sclerosis patients and healthy controls using UMI-based sequencing. The cohort comprised roughly 65 subjects: some 15 HAM/TSP patients, approximately 34 multiple sclerosis patients and around 20 healthy controls. The roughly 110 TCR-beta libraries included longitudinal samples, technical triplicates and paired sorted CD4+ and CD8+ T-cell subsets alongside PBMC samples. Technical triplicate libraries were sequenced to precisely calculate how much the frequency of each individual clone varied.

Paper-wide results and their limitations: TCR clonal expansion was highest in HAM/TSP patients and lowest in MS patients, with MS patients falling below even healthy controls. No identical CDR3 amino acid sequences were shared among expanded clones across subjects, suggesting private TCR-beta repertoires in all groups.

The sample's time point label, in plain terms: technical triplicate 2. Libraries from unsorted PBMCs were made from 2 million PBMCs kept in RNAlater at -80 degrees C until RNA extraction. Peripheral blood underwent Ficoll-Hypaque density gradient centrifugation to isolate PBMCs, which were then cryopreserved in liquid nitrogen. cDNA was synthesized by template-switch 5'RACE using a primer with a 10-nucleotide random unique molecular identifier that tagged each TCR transcript. Every sequencing run yielded over 160 million TCR-beta sequences covering 15-18 subjects. The RNeasy kit was used to extract total RNA. TCR-beta VDJ regions were amplified with primers for the TCR constant region and the 5'RACE anchor, using the KAPA Real-time Library Amplification kit. Sample indexes and Illumina adaptors were added in a first PCR, after which library yield was increased in a second PCR. After Ampure bead purification, the roughly 650 bp TCR product was size-selected on a 2% E-gel SizeSelection system. Before pooling, libraries had their quality checked on a Bioanalyzer, their concentration measured with Qubit, and their quantity determined with the Kapa Library Quantification kit. An Illumina HiSeq 2500 sequenced the libraries paired-end 2 x 150 bp. To increase sequence diversity, roughly 24-31% phiX was spiked into each library pool. In the paper's pipeline: Quality-filtered reads were processed with the UMI-based MiGEC pipeline, which removed over 85% of raw TCR sequences during error correction. IMGT germline references were used for aligning VDJ genes, and each clonotype was defined as a unique CDR3 amino acid sequence together with its V-J genes. VDJtools evaluated clonal expansion, Shannon diversity and CDR3 relatedness (CalcPairwiseDistances, ClusterSamples); CLCbio workbench built phylogenetic trees. Clones with at least 8 unique UMIs were defined as expanded, with this threshold being based on coefficient-of-variation modelling across technical triplicates. Through fastp at Q25 and MiXCR, TCRdb rebuilt clones from the public reads, retaining in-frame beta chains. One record per CDR3 amino acid sequence lists the most common genes and DNA. The V and J calls reflect TCRdb's pipeline rather than the authors' work. Across this sample there are about 59,000 distinct CDR3 sequences, with 24% seen only once. The ten largest account for 4.6% of the sample.

Sequenced material: PBMCs. This clonotype originated in a man aged 55 to 69 with HTLV-1-associated myelopathy (HAM/TSP). Rearrangement joined TRBV12-3 or TRBV12-4 to TRBJ1-4; 5 matching bases give a weak D call of TRBD1. The CDR3 region: CASTLTRTGRMFF. The nucleotides read TGTGCCAGCACTCTGACTAGAACAGGAAGGATGTTTTTT.